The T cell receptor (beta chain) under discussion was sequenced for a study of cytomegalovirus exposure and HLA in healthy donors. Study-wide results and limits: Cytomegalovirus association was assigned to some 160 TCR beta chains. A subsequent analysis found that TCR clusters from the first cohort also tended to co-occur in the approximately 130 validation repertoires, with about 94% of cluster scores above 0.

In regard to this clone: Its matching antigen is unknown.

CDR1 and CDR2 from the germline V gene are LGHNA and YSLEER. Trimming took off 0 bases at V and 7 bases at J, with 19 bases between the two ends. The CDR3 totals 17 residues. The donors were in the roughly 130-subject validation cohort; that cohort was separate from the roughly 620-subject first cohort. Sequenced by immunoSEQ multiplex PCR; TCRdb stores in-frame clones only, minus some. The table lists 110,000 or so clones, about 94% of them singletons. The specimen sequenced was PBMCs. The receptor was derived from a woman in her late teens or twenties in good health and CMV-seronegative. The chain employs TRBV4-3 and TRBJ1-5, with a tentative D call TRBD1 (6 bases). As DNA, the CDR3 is TGCGCCAGCAGCCAAGATCGATGGTTTGGGGGCGGGCAGCCCCAGCATTTT. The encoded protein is CASSQDRWFGGGQPQHF.